Following are 8 T cell receptor beta chains from one sample sequenced in a study of OX40 agonist ivuxolimab in advanced cancers. Profiling relied on immunoSEQ multiplex PCR, and the TCRdb table lists in-frame clones only, not all of them. The table lists approximately 70,000 clones, about nine tenths of them singletons, with about 0.6% in the top ten. The input for sequencing was CD4+ or CD8+ T cells sorted from blood, taken in a trial of the OX40 agonist ivuxolimab. Source of these receptors: an adult with an advanced solid tumor such as melanoma, head and neck, liver or kidney cancer.

This chain joins TRBV5-1 and TRBJ1-3; 7 nucleotides match TRBD1. This CDR3 is 18 amino acids long. The V segment lost 0 bases and the J segment 0 bases; nucleotides outside the gene matches: 9. Germline values: CDR1 SGHRS, CDR2 YFSETQ. The CDR3 sequence is CASSLDPGQQISGNTIYF. The CDR3 region has the DNA TGCGCCAGCAGCTTGGACCCGGGACAGCAGATCTCTGGAAACACCATATATTTT.

This chain connects TRBV5-4 to TRBJ2-3; D is possibly TRBD2 (5 bases). Germline-derived CDR1 and CDR2 are SGHNT and YYREEE (reference sequence). The CDR3 loop spans 14 amino acids. Trimming cost V 0 bases and J 1 base, with 6 bases left between them. As DNA, the CDR3 is TGTGCCAGCAGCTTGGACGGGGGCACAGATACGCAGTATTTT. Its translation: CASSLDGGTDTQYF.

The gene calls are TRBV28 and TRBJ2-3, with 9 bases lining up with TRBD2. Germline-derived CDR1 and CDR2 are MDHEN and SYDVKM. This CDR3 comprises 15 residues. V lost 8 bases and J lost 7; bases outside the gene matches: 13. CDR3 nucleotides: TGTGCCAGCGCGTCCTGGGCGGGGGGGCCGAATACGCAGTATTTT. It yields the protein CASASWAGGPNTQYF. The variable domain in full, with the rest retrieved from reference TRBV28 and TRBJ2-3, is DVKVTQSSRYLVKRTGEKVFLECVQDMDHENMFWYRQDPGLGLRLIYFSYDVKMKEKGDIPEGYSVSREKKERFSLILESASTNQTSMYLCASASWAGGPNTQYFGPGTRLTVL.

V gene TRBV2 combines with J gene TRBJ1-2; no clear D. V shed 2 bases and J shed 4 bases, with 14 bases lying between them. CDR3 length: 15 residues. The V gene's germline CDR1 is SNHLY and CDR2 FYNNEI. The CDR3 protein is CASSELAGERYGYTF. Written as DNA, the CDR3 is TGTGCCAGCAGTGAATTGGCAGGCGAACGCTATGGCTACACCTTC.

The chain couples TRBV28 to TRBJ2-3; D remains unclear. The CDR3 covers 12 residues. Germline V gene lookup returns CDR1 MDHEN and CDR2 SYDVKM. Trimming shortened V by 8 bases and J by 0 bases, and 6 bases separated the two germline ends. CDR3 DNA: TGTGCCAGCGGCGGTAGCACAGATACGCAGTATTTT. Amino acids: CASGGSTDTQYF.

The gene calls are TRBV7-9 and TRBJ2-7; 12 bases map to TRBD2. J gave up 6 bases and V 4 bases, and 7 bases lay outside the gene matches. Germline V lookup: CDR1 SEHNR, CDR2 FQNEAQ (reference sequence). The CDR3 loop spans 15 amino acids. The CDR3 nucleotides are TGTGCCAGCAGCTCAACTAGCGGGGGGAGGCGCGAGCAGTACTTC. Translating gives CASSSTSGGRREQYF.

The V gene is TRBV6-5, the J gene TRBJ1-2; 7 bases map to TRBD1. The ends lost 5 bases at V and 7 bases at J; junction bases unmatched: 7. Germline CDR1 and CDR2: MNHEY and SVGAGI. This CDR3 is built from 13 residues. The CDR3 DNA reads TGTGCCAGCAGTACCAGACAGGGAGGTGGCTACACCTTC. It yields the protein CASSTRQGGGYTF.

This sequence joins TRBV19 and TRBJ1-1; no definite D call. CDR3 size: 14 residues. CDR1 and CDR2 (germline): LNHDA, SQIVND (reference sequence). V lost 7 bases, J lost 3 bases, and 15 bases lay in between. The CDR3 DNA reads as TGTGCCAGTAACAATCAAGGGCGGGACACTGAAGCTTTCTTT. This sequence encodes CASNNQGRDTEAFF.